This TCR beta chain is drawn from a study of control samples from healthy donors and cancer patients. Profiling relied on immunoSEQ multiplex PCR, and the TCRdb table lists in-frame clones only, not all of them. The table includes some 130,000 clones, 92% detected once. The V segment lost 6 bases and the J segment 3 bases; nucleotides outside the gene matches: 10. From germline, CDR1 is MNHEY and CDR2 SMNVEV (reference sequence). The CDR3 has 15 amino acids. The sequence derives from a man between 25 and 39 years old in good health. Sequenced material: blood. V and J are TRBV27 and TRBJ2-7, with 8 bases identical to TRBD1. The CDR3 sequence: CASSLRTGKSYEQYF. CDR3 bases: TGTGCCAGCAGCCTCAGGACAGGGAAGAGCTACGAGCAGTACTTC.